The 19 T cell receptor beta chains in this list originate from one sample, sequenced in a study of human T cells and chemical hapten exposure. Time point denoted: healthy volunteer bleed at 2 weeks. The total RNA was obtained from whole blood that was not fractionated. TCRdb recomputed calls from the RACE reads with MiXCR, one row per CDR3 protein. In the table there are about 130,000 distinct CDR3 sequences, approximately 10% of which are singletons. Sequences were obtained from whole blood. The receptors derive from a male donor in good health. Some clones in this sample may be carry-over from other donors' samples.

The CDR3 region is CASTFGGVGSAEAFF. The CDR3 bases are TGTGCCAGCACCTTTGGAGGGGTTGGCAGCGCTGAAGCTTTCTTT. The chain recombines TRBV13 with TRBJ1-1; weak D call: TRBD1 (5 bases). The CDR3 consists of 15 residues. From germline, CDR1 is PRHDT and CDR2 FYEKMQ (reference sequence). The ends were cut back, 7 bases at V and 6 bases at J, with 21 bases in the middle.

As for this clonotype: This may come from a read error, since a much larger clone is one base off. The chain has TRBV30 and TRBJ2-1, with D tentatively TRBD2 (5 bases). Germline V gives CDR1 GTSNPN, CDR2 SVGIG (reference sequence). The CDR3 is 17 amino acids. The CDR3 bases are TGTGCCTGGAGTGGGACTTTCTTTCCAAGCTCCTACAATGAGCTGTTCTTC. It is translated as CAWSGTFFPSSYNELFF.

This clonotype has just a few counts. The rearrangement links TRBV10-3 to TRBJ1-5; D possibly corresponds to TRBD1 (6 bases). The V gene lost 9 bases and the J gene lost 2 bases, with 14 bases spanning the gap. The CDR3 contains 14 residues. In germline, CDR1 is ENHRY, CDR2 SYGVKD. The CDR3 nucleotides are TGTGCCATACAGGGATCTCGAGGCAATCAGCCCCAGCATTTT. This sequence encodes CAIQGSRGNQPQHF.

The chain couples TRBV11-2 to TRBJ2-5, with TRBD2 matching over 13 bases. Germline-derived CDR1 and CDR2 are SGHAT and FQNNGV. V trimming: 4 bases; J trimming: 5 bases; junction bases outside the gene matches: 13. The CDR3 has 18 amino acids. DNA for the CDR3: TGTGCCAGCAGCTCACTAGCGGGAGGGGGAGTATCGGGTGAGACCCAGTACTTC. Its protein is CASSSLAGGGVSGETQYF.

This clonotype was counted at least ten times. The rearrangement joins TRBV5-1 to TRBJ1-1; 8 bases align to TRBD1. This CDR3 comprises 14 residues. Per the germline V gene, CDR1 is SGHRS and CDR2 is YFSETQ. V lost 6 bases, J lost 6 bases, and 10 bases stayed unmatched. CDR3 region: CASTDGQGGSEAFF. In nucleotides, the CDR3 is TGCGCCAGCACCGACGGACAGGGCGGCTCTGAAGCTTTCTTT.

In its sample, this clonotype was seen many times. This rearrangement joins TRBV7-6 to TRBJ1-1; 9 bases agree with TRBD1. Unmatched junction bases numbered 6, after V lost 3 bases and J lost 4 bases. The CDR3 length is 15 residues. Germline CDR1 and CDR2: SGHVS and FNYEAQ. CDR3: CASSFGGTGSTEAFF. In nucleotides, the CDR3 is TGTGCCAGCAGCTTTGGCGGGACAGGGAGCACTGAAGCTTTCTTT. The entire variable domain, with the rest obtained from reference TRBV7-6 and TRBJ1-1, is as follows: GAGVSQSPRYKVTKRGQDVALRCDPISGHVSLYWYRQALGQGPEFLTYFNYEAQQDKSGLPNDRFSAERPEGSISTLTIQRTEQRDSAMYRCASSFGGTGSTEAFFGQGTRLTVV.

This clonotype was seen many times. The chain links TRBV28 to TRBJ2-2; either TRBD1 or TRBD2 may fit D (5 bases each). CDR3 length: 11 amino acids. The V gene's germline CDR1 is MDHEN and CDR2 SYDVKM. Trimming left V 7 bases short and J 6 bases short, with 6 bases between. Here the CDR3 reads CASMGAGELFF. In DNA form, the CDR3 reads TGTGCCAGCATGGGGGCCGGGGAGCTGTTTTTT.

The chain combines TRBV29-1 with TRBJ2-7; 10 bases line up with TRBD2. V lost 1 base and J lost 3; bases outside the gene matches: 3. The CDR3 contains 14 residues. Germline loops: CDR1 SQVTM, CDR2 ANQGSEA. The chain's CDR3 is CSVEGLAGDYEQYF. CDR3 in DNA: TGCAGCGTTGAAGGGCTAGCGGGGGACTACGAGCAGTACTTC.

This clonotype has a count of ten or more. This chain joins TRBV20-1 and TRBJ1-1; the D gene is possibly TRBD1 (5 bases). V was shortened by 1 base and J by 3 bases, with 12 bases between the two germline ends. This CDR3 comprises 14 residues. The germline V gene encodes CDR1 DFQATT and CDR2 SNEGSKA (reference sequence). CDR3 residues: CSARGDVGDTEAFF. CDR3 nucleotide sequence: TGCAGTGCTAGAGGGGACGTGGGGGACACTGAAGCTTTCTTT.

This clonotype was counted only a few times. The genes are TRBV6-5 and TRBJ1-5, with TRBD1 identical over 9 bases. V lost 0 bases to trimming and J lost 7 bases; unmatched junction nucleotides: 4. The CDR3 loop spans 15 amino acids. Germline V gene lookup returns CDR1 MNHEY and CDR2 SVGAGI. In nucleotides, the CDR3 is TGTGCCAGCAGTTACTCGATGGGACAGGGCCAGCCCCAGCATTTT. Translating gives CASSYSMGQGQPQHF.

This clonotype was detected ten times or more. CDR3 protein: CSVRTSGKSSYEQYF. CDR3 nucleotides: TGCAGTGTTAGGACTAGCGGGAAGAGCTCCTACGAGCAGTACTTC. The chain joins TRBV20-1 to TRBJ2-7; the match to TRBD2 covers 12 bases. The CDR3 is made up of 15 amino acids. After removal of 7 bases from V and 0 bases from J, the junction contained 7 bases not matched to a gene. Germline CDR1 reads DFQATT; CDR2 reads SNEGSKA (reference sequence).

This clonotype was counted ten times or more. The CDR3 loop is CASSLVRTSYEQYF. The CDR3 DNA reads TGCGCCAGCAGCTTGGTGCGGACATCGTACGAGCAGTACTTC. This rearrangement joins TRBV5-1 to TRBJ2-7, with D perhaps matching TRBD1 (5 bases). Germline-derived CDR1 and CDR2 are SGHRS and YFSETQ. The CDR3 is made up of 14 amino acids. Trimming pared 0 bases from V and 4 bases from J, leaving 11 bases between.

V usage is TRBV10-3 and J usage is TRBJ2-2, with a weak D call TRBD2 (5 bases). The germline V gene encodes CDR1 ENHRY and CDR2 SYGVKD. The CDR3 consists of 16 residues. V was shortened by 0 bases and J by 2 bases, with 10 bases between the two germline ends. The CDR3 sequence: CAISESGGFNTGELFF. Here the CDR3 DNA reads TGTGCCATCAGTGAGTCCGGCGGGTTTAACACCGGGGAGCTGTTTTTT.

This sequence joins TRBV3-1 and TRBJ2-1; TRBD2 aligns across 8 bases. The CDR3 is 15 residues long. From germline, CDR1 is LGHDT and CDR2 YNNKEL (reference sequence). The V segment lost 6 bases and the J segment 7 bases; nucleotides outside the gene matches: 11. CDR3 DNA sequence: TGTGCCAGCAGACTCGACGGGGGGGAGGAGAATGAGCAGTTCTTC. Protein product: CASRLDGGEENEQFF.

This clonotype turned up a few times. The rearrangement uses TRBV7-2 and TRBJ1-3; perhaps TRBD1 as D (5 bases). The CDR3 has 16 residues. Germline lookup yields CDR1 SGHTA and CDR2 FQGNSA. V gave up 3 bases and J gave up 1 base, with 13 bases separating them. The CDR3 nucleotides read TGTGCCAGCAGCTTGACCGGGACTGCGTCTGGAAACACCATATATTTT. This translates into CASSLTGTASGNTIYF.

Remarks on this clonotype: A much larger clone differs by one base, so this may be a read error. This rearrangement joins TRBV7-2 to TRBJ2-1, with 11 bases matching TRBD2. The germline gives CDR1 SGHTA, CDR2 FQGNSA. The CDR3 length is 15 residues. This CDR3 is CVSSVWTGLADEQFF. The CDR3 region has the DNA TGTGTCAGCAGCGTATGGACGGGACTAGCGGATGAGCAGTTCTTC. The variable domain in full, completed from reference TRBV7-2 and TRBJ2-1, reads GAGVSQSPSNKVTEKGKDVELRCDPISGHTALYWYRQSLGQGLEFLIYFQGNSAPDKSGLPSDRFSAERTGGSVSTLTIQRTQQEDSAVYLCVSSVWTGLADEQFFGPGTRLTVL.

This clonotype was detected many times. The chain recombines TRBV12-3 or TRBV12-4 with TRBJ2-5, with D possibly being TRBD1 (5 bases). The CDR3 is 12 residues long. The germline V and J ends were trimmed by 8 bases and 5 bases, with 12 bases remaining between them. CDR3 sequence reads: CASRLGAETQYF. CDR3 DNA: TGTGCCAGCCGGCTTGGGGCCGAGACCCAGTACTTC.

This chain connects TRBV13 to TRBJ2-7; 12 positions agree with TRBD1. V trimming: 1 base; J trimming: 7 bases; junction bases outside the gene matches: 5. Germline values: CDR1 PRHDT, CDR2 FYEKMQ (reference sequence). The length of the CDR3 is 15 residues. The CDR3 nucleotides are TGTGCCAGCAGCTTAGTGGGACAGGGGGCAAAAGAGCAGTACTTC. Protein: CASSLVGQGAKEQYF.

In this sample, this clonotype turned up a few times. The chain has TRBV3-1 and TRBJ2-1, with 9 positions matching TRBD1. CDR1 LGHDT and CDR2 YNNKEL come from the germline V gene (reference sequence). V lost 2 bases to trimming and J lost 8 bases; unmatched junction nucleotides: 7. The CDR3 is 15 residues long. Here the CDR3 reads CASSQPAQGAHEQFF. The CDR3 DNA reads as TGTGCCAGCAGCCAACCGGCACAGGGGGCGCATGAGCAGTTCTTC.